Listed below are T cell receptor beta chains from one sample, sequenced in a study of tumor-infiltrating lymphocytes in primary liver carcinoma. One entry per CDR3 protein, called by TCRdb with MiXCR from the multiplex PCR reads. Here the sample spans 90,000 to 150,000 distinct CDR3 sequences, around two thirds being singletons. Material for sequencing was liver tumor tissue from sampling region 1. The origin of the receptors is a woman in her sixties with primary liver carcinoma and hepatitis B virus infection. CDR3s include the opening cysteine and the closing phenylalanine or tryptophan. Size is stated for part of the rows, as once, few or many counts, or as a class when the clone is expanded.

j_call: TRBJ2-7; cdr3_length: 11; v_call: TRBV28; clone_size: -; cdr3_aa: CATGTGYEQYF
j_call: TRBJ2-3; cdr3_length: 15; v_call: TRBV11-3; clone_size: once; cdr3_aa: CASSGQLATFDTQYF
j_call: TRBJ2-1; cdr3_length: 16; v_call: TRBV7-8; clone_size: -; cdr3_aa: CASSLGDWVTIYEQFF
j_call: TRBJ1-1; cdr3_length: 13; v_call: TRBV12-3/TRBV12-4; clone_size: many; cdr3_aa: CASRTGLNTEAFF
j_call: TRBJ2-5; cdr3_length: 15; v_call: TRBV11-3; clone_size: once; cdr3_aa: CASSSGRLAQETQYF
j_call: TRBJ1-2; cdr3_length: 15; v_call: TRBV6-1; clone_size: many; cdr3_aa: CASSASSGGHYGYTF
j_call: TRBJ1-3; cdr3_length: 15; v_call: TRBV11-2; clone_size: -; cdr3_aa: CASILDPGPQSTIYF
j_call: TRBJ1-1; cdr3_length: 14; v_call: TRBV7-2; clone_size: -; cdr3_aa: CASSYPGGNTEAFF
j_call: TRBJ2-3; cdr3_length: 17; v_call: TRBV6-5; clone_size: -; cdr3_aa: CASSYSVPGGGADTHYF
j_call: TRBJ2-7; cdr3_length: 14; v_call: TRBV13; clone_size: many; cdr3_aa: CASSFRGSIYEQYF
j_call: TRBJ2-7; cdr3_length: 15; v_call: TRBV5-1; clone_size: -; cdr3_aa: CASSLEGLAPSEQYF
j_call: TRBJ1-1; cdr3_length: 13; v_call: TRBV29-1; clone_size: -; cdr3_aa: CSVETERNTEAFF
j_call: TRBJ2-4; cdr3_length: 17; v_call: TRBV28; clone_size: many; cdr3_aa: CASSFLGTELAKNIQYF
j_call: TRBJ2-7; cdr3_length: 12; v_call: TRBV5-1; clone_size: few; cdr3_aa: CASSSGIYEQYF
j_call: TRBJ2-1; cdr3_length: 16; v_call: TRBV29-1; clone_size: -; cdr3_aa: CSAEGTNGRAVSEQFF
j_call: TRBJ2-5; cdr3_length: 14; v_call: TRBV11-2; clone_size: -; cdr3_aa: CASSPIGRRETQYF
j_call: TRBJ2-7; cdr3_length: 16; v_call: TRBV4-1; clone_size: -; cdr3_aa: CASSQDVYGDTYEQYF
j_call: TRBJ1-4; cdr3_length: 18; v_call: TRBV6-1; clone_size: -; cdr3_aa: CASNEAGTGTSTKEKLFF
j_call: TRBJ2-1; cdr3_length: 10; v_call: TRBV6-2/TRBV6-3; clone_size: -; cdr3_aa: CASRGGGQFF
j_call: TRBJ2-1; cdr3_length: 16; v_call: TRBV21-1; clone_size: -; cdr3_aa: CASSKEESTAWHGQFF
j_call: TRBJ2-1; cdr3_length: 15; v_call: TRBV5-6; clone_size: once; cdr3_aa: CASNLGLHRGYEQFF